Presented here are 8 T cell receptor beta chains from one specimen sequenced in a study of glioma-infiltrating T cells after dendritic cell vaccination. This sample's time point: after dendritic cell vaccination, including at tumor progression/relapse. Only in-frame clones appear in the TCRdb table, and some are missing; sequencing was by immunoSEQ multiplex PCR. The sample lists more than 95,000 clones, nearly 90% occurring once. Sequences were derived from blood, sampled after dendritic cell vaccination. These TCRs come from a human donor with glioblastoma.

Comment on this clone: The identical CDR3 is also encoded by other nucleotide sequences in the sample. The J gene is TRBJ1-2, the V gene TRBV5-4, with a possible D match to TRBD1 (5 bases). The CDR3 runs 15 residues. Germline V gene data show CDR1 as SGHNT and CDR2 as YYREEE (reference sequence). V dropped 8 bases and J dropped 4 bases, with 21 bases sitting between them. The DNA for the CDR3 is TGTGCCAGTAGCGGCAGTGGGGGGGAAGGCTATGGCTACACCTTC. Translating gives CASSGSGGEGYGYTF.

The chain recombines TRBV9 with TRBJ2-1; 9 nucleotides line up with TRBD2. The V gene end was trimmed by 0 bases and the J gene end by 6 bases; junction bases not matched to a gene: 7. CDR1 and CDR2 (germline): SGDLS, YYNGEE. The CDR3 contains 16 residues. The CDR3 is CASSVGVAGDINEQFF. The CDR3 coding sequence is TGTGCCAGCAGCGTAGGGGTAGCGGGAGATATCAATGAGCAGTTCTTC.

The chain links TRBV28 to TRBJ2-2; D is ambiguous. This CDR3 is 12 amino acids long. Germline assignment: CDR1 MDHEN and CDR2 SYDVKM. V was trimmed by 7 bases and J by 1 base, leaving 4 bases between them. CDR3 nucleotides: TGTGCCAGCAAACAGAACACCGGGGAGCTGTTTTTT. Amino acid sequence: CASKQNTGELFF.

The CDR3 DNA sequence: TGTGCCAGCAGCTTAGTAACTAGCGGGAGGTACAATGAGCAGTTCTTC. Translation: CASSLVTSGRYNEQFF. The J gene is TRBJ2-1, the V gene TRBV11-3; 12 positions agree with TRBD2. This CDR3 is built from 16 residues. The germline V gene has CDR1 SGHNT and CDR2 YENEEA. V was clipped by 1 base and J by 4 bases; unmatched bases: 2.

This clone came up once. The rearrangement links TRBV11-1 to TRBJ2-2; 8 bases are a match to TRBD1. J lost 1 base, V lost 6 bases, and 4 bases had no gene match. The CDR3 sequence is 15 residues long. CDR1 and CDR2 from the germline V gene are SGHAT and FQDESV (reference sequence). CDR3 nucleotide sequence: TGTGCCAGCAGGCGGGACAGGTGGAACACCGGGGAGCTGTTTTTT. It yields the protein CASRRDRWNTGELFF.

The V gene is TRBV7-3, the J gene TRBJ2-3, with D tentatively TRBD2 (6 bases). The V gene lost 3 bases and the J gene lost 4 bases, with 11 bases spanning the gap. The CDR3 runs 14 residues. Germline lookup yields CDR1 SGHTA and CDR2 FQGTGA. The CDR3 nucleotides are TGTGCCAGCAGCTTCGGGACGGGGGCAGATACGCAGTATTTT. Protein: CASSFGTGADTQYF. Using reference TRBV7-3 and TRBJ2-3 for the parts outside the CDR3, the full variable domain is GAGVSQTPSNKVTEKGKYVELRCDPISGHTALYWYRQSLGQGPEFLIYFQGTGAADDSGLPNDRFFAVRPEGSVSTLKIQRTERGDSAVYLCASSFGTGADTQYFGPGTRLTVL.

The chain links TRBV6-5 to TRBJ1-4, with TRBD1 matching 10 bases. Losses at the gene ends were 2 bases for V and 8 bases for J; bases not matched to a gene: 8. The germline V gene has CDR1 MNHEY and CDR2 SVGAGI. This CDR3 region has 16 residues. The CDR3, as DNA: TGTGCCAGCAGTTACCAAGCAGACAGGGGGCAGGAAAAACTGTTTTTT. As protein: CASSYQADRGQEKLFF.

CDR3 sequence reads: CASRGLAVLGDNEQFF. The CDR3 DNA reads as TGCGCCAGCAGGGGATTAGCGGTTCTGGGGGACAATGAGCAGTTCTTC. The chain combines TRBV10-1 with TRBJ2-1, with D possibly TRBD2 on 6 matching bases. CDR1 WNHNN and CDR2 SYGVQD come from the germline V gene (reference sequence). CDR3 size: 16 residues. V was trimmed by 6 bases and J by 5 bases, leaving 20 bases between them.